This T cell receptor (beta chain) was recorded in a study of beta chain features in type 1 diabetes (dated 2018 in TCRdb). Notes on the research overall: No differences in mean age, gender distribution, total cell number or subset yield were found between patients and healthy donors. A total of roughly 99 million sorted cells were examined across all samples, and the number of cells per subset was strongly correlated with RNA yield. In the study, recently diagnosed type 1 diabetes patients and matched healthy donors were compared on the TCRB repertoires of their sorted circulating CD4+ T cell subsets. Naive and central memory subsets were obtained from all 30 or so donors, but regulatory and stem cell-like memory subsets were isolated from only 8 patients and roughly eight healthy donors. What the authors observed across the whole study: The naive, central memory and regulatory TCRB repertoires appeared to resemble one another more closely among patients than among healthy donors. Only small numbers of individuals were included in the HLA sub-analyses, which left unresolved whether HLA type had any influence on TCRB rearrangement. Type 1 diabetes patients showed a moderate but significant shortening of TCRB CDR3 length in all four CD4+ subsets. Because cDNA was sequenced instead of genomic DNA, activated cells with high expression could be over-represented, although the groups did not differ in activation or CD3 levels. Patients with type 1 diabetes made fewer insertions and deleted more nucleotides at VDJ recombination sites, implying thymic rearrangement abnormalities. Shorter templates might have been favored by PCR, but patient and control samples were amplified and corrected together, so both groups would have been affected equally by any skew.

The entire amount of isolated RNA was reverse transcribed using the High Capacity cDNA Reverse Transcription Kit, so the sequenced TCRB transcripts were expressed ones. Naive, central memory and regulatory T cell samples underwent deep immunoSEQ sequencing, averaging about 3.3 million total reads per sample. Sorted cells were lysed in RLT buffer, and RNA was extracted using DNase-treated RNeasy Micro or Mini kits according to cell number. To prevent cross-contamination, every cell subset was processed on its own, while patient and healthy donor samples were processed together. TCRB sequences were amplified from cDNA with the immunoSEQ multiplex PCR, producing 87-bp fragments spanning the CDR3 region. The amplicons were sequenced using the Illumina HiSeq platform. Per the original workflow: Synthetic template baselines were used to correct PCR bias computationally, reads within Hamming distance 2 were collapsed together, and singletons that could not be merged were discarded. Reads were aligned against IMGT so that V, D and J genes, CDR3 length and insertions or deletions at six rearrangement sites could be assigned. Within each subset, clonotype counts were normalized to sorted cell number, after which true diversity and Gini coefficients were computed with the tcR R package. The overlap coefficient, calculated on TCRB nucleotide sequences, was used to measure repertoire sharing. The clones in this table, taken by TCRdb from immuneACCESS, are in-frame only. Not every clone is retained; where verified, under half of the shortfall comes from an unresolved V gene, and the cause of the rest is unknown. The DNA gave D and trimming, while V, J and clone size come from that table. In this sample the table shows some 370,000 clones, roughly 9.8% of which occur a single time. The ten largest clones capture approximately 0.6% of the sample.

Trimming removed 7 bases from V and 3 bases from J, leaving 13 bases between the germline ends. The CDR3, cysteine through phenylalanine, is 14 amino acids long. CDR3 DNA only is kept here, 42 bases in frame from base 1. Looking up the germline V gene yields CDR1 MNHNS and CDR2 SASEGT. This clone appeared a few times. Its antigen is unknown. One base away there is no much larger clone; base qualities are not given. From each donor, a single peripheral blood sample of approximately 110 mL on average was drawn into heparinised tubes. Naive, central memory, regulatory and stem cell-like memory CD4+ T cells were sorted on a BD FACSAria II using a panel including CD45RO, CCR7, CD25, CD127, CD95 and CD27. All sorted populations exceeded 95% purity. PBMCs were isolated immediately by Lymphoprep density gradient centrifugation and stained directly without culture. To minimize batch effects, samples were stained and sorted in pairs, one healthy donor with one patient per experiment.

The sample consisted of central memory CD4+ T cells from blood. This sequence uses TRBV6-1 and TRBJ2-1; the D gene is possibly TRBD1 or TRBD2, each agreeing over 6 bases. This clonotype was sampled from a man younger than 40 with type 1 diabetes. CDR3 reads: CASTDGGGYNEQFF. The base sequence is TGTGCCAGCACCGACGGGGGCGGCTACAATGAGCAGTTCTTC.